This T cell receptor (beta chain) was obtained from a study of control samples from healthy donors and cancer patients. Trimming pared 8 bases from V and 4 bases from J, leaving 17 bases between. CDR3 length equals 15 residues. The germline V gene has CDR1 LNHNV and CDR2 YYDKDF (reference sequence). Data came from immunoSEQ multiplex PCR; TCRdb stores just in-frame clones and leaves some out. The sample yields about 120,000 clones, nearly 95% seen once. J is TRBJ2-2 and V is TRBV15; maybe TRBD2 (7 bases). The material sequenced was blood. The receptor comes from a man aged 25 to 45 in good health. The CDR3 DNA follows: TGTGCCACCCGGTTGGGGGGGCCCGGCACCGGGGAGCTGTTTTTT. It codes for CATRLGGPGTGELFF.